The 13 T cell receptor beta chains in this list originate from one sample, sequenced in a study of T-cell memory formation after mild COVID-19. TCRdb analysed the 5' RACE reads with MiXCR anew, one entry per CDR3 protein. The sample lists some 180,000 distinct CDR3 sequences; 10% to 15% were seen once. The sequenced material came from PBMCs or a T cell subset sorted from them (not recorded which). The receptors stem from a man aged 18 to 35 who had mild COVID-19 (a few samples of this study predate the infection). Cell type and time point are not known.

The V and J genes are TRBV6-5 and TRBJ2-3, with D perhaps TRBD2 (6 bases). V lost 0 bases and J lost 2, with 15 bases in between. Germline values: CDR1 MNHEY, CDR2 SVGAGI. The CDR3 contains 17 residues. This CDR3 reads CASSYSPPGLVTDTQYF. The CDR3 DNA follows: TGTGCCAGCAGTTACTCACCCCCGGGACTCGTCACAGATACGCAGTATTTT.

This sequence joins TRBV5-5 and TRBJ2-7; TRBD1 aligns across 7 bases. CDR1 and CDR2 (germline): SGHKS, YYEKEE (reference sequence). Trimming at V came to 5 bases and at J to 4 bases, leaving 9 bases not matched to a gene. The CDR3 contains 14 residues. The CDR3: CASSAPGQKYEQYF. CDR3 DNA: TGTGCCAGCAGTGCCCCGGGACAGAAGTACGAGCAGTACTTC.

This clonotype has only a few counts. As DNA, the CDR3 is TGTGCCAGCAGCTTAGTCGCACCCCAAGAGACCCAGTACTTC. Encoded protein: CASSLVAPQETQYF. The rearrangement links TRBV11-2 to TRBJ2-5; D not certain. V was trimmed by 1 base and J by 1 base, leaving 7 bases between them. The CDR3 length is 14 residues. The V gene's germline CDR1 is SGHAT and CDR2 FQNNGV.

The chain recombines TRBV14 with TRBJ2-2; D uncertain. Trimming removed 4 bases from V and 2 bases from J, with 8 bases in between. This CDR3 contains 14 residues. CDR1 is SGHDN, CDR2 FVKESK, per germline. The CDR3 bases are TGTGCCAGCAGCCGACTCCTAAACACCGGGGAGCTGTTTTTT. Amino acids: CASSRLLNTGELFF.

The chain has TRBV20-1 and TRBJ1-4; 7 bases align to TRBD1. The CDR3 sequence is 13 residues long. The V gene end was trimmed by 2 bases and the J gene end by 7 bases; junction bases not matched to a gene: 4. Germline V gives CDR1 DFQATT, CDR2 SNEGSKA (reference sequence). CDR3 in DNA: TGCAGTGCTAGAACAGGGGCTTTTGAAAAACTGTTTTTT. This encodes CSARTGAFEKLFF.

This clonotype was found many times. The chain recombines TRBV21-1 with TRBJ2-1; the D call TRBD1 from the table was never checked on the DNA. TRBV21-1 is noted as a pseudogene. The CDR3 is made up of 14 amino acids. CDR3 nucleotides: TGTGCCAGCAAATTTCCGGACACGGGATATGAGCAGTTCTTC. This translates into CASKFPDTGYEQFF.

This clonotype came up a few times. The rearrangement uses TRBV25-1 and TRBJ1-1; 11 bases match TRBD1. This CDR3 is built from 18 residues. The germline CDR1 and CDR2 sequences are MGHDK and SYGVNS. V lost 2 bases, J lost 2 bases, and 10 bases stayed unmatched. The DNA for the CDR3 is TGTGCCAGCAGTGAACCGGACAGGGGGCGGAATAGAAACACTGAAGCTTTCTTT. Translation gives CASSEPDRGRNRNTEAFF.

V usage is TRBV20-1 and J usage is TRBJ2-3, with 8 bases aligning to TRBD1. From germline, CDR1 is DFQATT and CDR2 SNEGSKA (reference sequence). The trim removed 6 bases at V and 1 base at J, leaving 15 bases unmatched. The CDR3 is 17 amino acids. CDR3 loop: CSARPRDRLSGTDTQYF. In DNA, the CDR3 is TGCAGTGCCCGTCCTCGGGACAGGCTGTCCGGCACAGATACGCAGTATTTT.

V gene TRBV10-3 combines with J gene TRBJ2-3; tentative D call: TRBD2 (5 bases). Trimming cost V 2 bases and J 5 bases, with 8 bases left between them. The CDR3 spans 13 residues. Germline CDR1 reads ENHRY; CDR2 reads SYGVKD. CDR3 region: CAISEVGGDTQYF. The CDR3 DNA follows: TGTGCCATCAGTGAGGTCGGAGGAGATACGCAGTATTTT.

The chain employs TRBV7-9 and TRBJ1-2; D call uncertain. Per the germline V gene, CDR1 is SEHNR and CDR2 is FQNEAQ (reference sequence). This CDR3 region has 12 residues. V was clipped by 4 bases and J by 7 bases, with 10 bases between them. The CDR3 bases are TGTGCCAGCAGCTCTTTGGTAGCTGGCTACACCTTC. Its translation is CASSSLVAGYTF. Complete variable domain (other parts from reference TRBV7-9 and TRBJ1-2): DTGVSQNPRHKITKRGQNVTFRCDPISEHNRLYWYRQTLGQGPEFLTYFQNEAQLEKSRLLSDRFSAERPKGSFSTLEIQRTEQGDSAMYLCASSSLVAGYTFGSGTRLTVV.

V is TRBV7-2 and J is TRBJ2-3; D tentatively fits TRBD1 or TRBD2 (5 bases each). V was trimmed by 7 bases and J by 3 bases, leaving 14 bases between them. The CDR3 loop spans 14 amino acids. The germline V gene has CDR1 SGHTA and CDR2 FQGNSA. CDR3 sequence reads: CASTHAGGTDTQYF. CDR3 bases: TGTGCCAGCACGCACGCTGGGGGTACAGATACGCAGTATTTT. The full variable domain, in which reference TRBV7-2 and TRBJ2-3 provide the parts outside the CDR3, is GAGVSQSPSNKVTEKGKDVELRCDPISGHTALYWYRQSLGQGLEFLIYFQGNSAPDKSGLPSDRFSAERTGGSVSTLTIQRTQQEDSAVYLCASTHAGGTDTQYFGPGTRLTVL.

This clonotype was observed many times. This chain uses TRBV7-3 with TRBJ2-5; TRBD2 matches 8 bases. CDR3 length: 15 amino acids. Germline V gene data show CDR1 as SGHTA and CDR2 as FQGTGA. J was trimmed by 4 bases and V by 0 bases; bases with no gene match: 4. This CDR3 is CASSLTGGAGETQYF. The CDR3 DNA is TGTGCCAGCAGCTTAACCGGGGGGGCAGGAGAGACCCAGTACTTC.

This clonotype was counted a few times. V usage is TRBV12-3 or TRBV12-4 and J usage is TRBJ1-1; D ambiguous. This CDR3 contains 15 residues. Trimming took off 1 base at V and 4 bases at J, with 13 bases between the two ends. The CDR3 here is CASSLGLGLGTEAFF. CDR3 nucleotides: TGTGCCAGCAGTTTAGGTTTGGGGTTGGGCACTGAAGCTTTCTTT.